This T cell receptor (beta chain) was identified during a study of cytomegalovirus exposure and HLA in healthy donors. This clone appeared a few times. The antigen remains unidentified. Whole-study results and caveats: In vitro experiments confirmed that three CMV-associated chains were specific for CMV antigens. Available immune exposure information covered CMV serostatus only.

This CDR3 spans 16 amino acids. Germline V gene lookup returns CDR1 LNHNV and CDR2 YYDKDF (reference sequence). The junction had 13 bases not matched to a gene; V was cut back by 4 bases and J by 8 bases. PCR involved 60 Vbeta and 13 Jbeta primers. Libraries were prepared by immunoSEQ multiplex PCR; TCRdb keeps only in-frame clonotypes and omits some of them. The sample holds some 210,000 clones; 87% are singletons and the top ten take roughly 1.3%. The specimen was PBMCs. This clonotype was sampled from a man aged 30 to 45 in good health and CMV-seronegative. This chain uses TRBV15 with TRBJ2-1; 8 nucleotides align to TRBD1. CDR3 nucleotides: TGTGCCACCAGCAAGGGAAGGACAGGGACTGGCGATGAGCAGTTCTTC. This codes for CATSKGRTGTGDEQFF.